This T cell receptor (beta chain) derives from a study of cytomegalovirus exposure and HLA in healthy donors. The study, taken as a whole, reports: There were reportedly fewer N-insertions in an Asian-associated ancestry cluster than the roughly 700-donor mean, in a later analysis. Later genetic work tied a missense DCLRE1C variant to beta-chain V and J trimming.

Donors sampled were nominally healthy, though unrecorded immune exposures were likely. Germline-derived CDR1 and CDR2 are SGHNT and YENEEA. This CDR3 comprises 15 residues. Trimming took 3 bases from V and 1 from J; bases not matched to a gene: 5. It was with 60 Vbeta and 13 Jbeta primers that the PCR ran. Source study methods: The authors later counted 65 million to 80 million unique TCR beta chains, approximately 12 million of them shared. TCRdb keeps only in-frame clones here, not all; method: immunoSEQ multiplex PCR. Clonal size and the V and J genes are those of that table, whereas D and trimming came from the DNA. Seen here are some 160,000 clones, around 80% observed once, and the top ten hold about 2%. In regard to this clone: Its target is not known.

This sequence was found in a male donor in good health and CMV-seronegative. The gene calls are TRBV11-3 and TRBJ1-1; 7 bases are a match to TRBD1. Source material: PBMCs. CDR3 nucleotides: TGTGCCAGCAGCTTCGGGACAGACAAGAACACTGAAGCTTTCTTT. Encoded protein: CASSFGTDKNTEAFF.